The 20 T cell receptor beta chains below come from one sample, sequenced in a study of cytomegalovirus exposure and HLA in healthy donors. 60 Vbeta and 13 Jbeta primers were used in PCR. Libraries were prepared by immunoSEQ multiplex PCR; TCRdb keeps only in-frame clonotypes and omits some of them. Found here are 140,000 to 150,000 clones, 75% to 85% of them singletons; the top ten hold 2% to 3%. Sequenced sample: PBMCs. Receptors originate from a woman under 30 in good health and CMV-seropositive.

This clone was picked up one time. The chain has TRBV14 and TRBJ1-1; no definite D call. Looked up from germline, CDR1 is SGHDN and CDR2 is FVKESK. Trimming cost V 5 bases and J 2 bases, with 9 bases left between them. The CDR3 has 13 amino acids. This CDR3 is CASSRHENTEAFF. In DNA, the CDR3 is TGTGCCAGCAGCAGACACGAAAACACTGAAGCTTTCTTT.

The chain combines TRBV5-5 with TRBJ2-2; a weak D match, TRBD1 (6 bases). This CDR3 is 15 amino acids long. The V gene's germline CDR1 is SGHKS and CDR2 YYEKEE (reference sequence). V was clipped by 3 bases and J by 4 bases, with 13 bases between them. The CDR3 nucleotides read TGTGCCAGCAGCTGGGGACATGTAGTCACCGGGGAGCTGTTTTTT. Protein: CASSWGHVVTGELFF.

This clone appeared a few times. V is TRBV19 and J is TRBJ1-5; a possible D gene is TRBD1 (6 bases). The CDR3 runs 15 residues. Per germline, CDR1 LNHDA and CDR2 SQIVND (reference sequence). V was pared by 6 bases and J by 3 bases, with 15 bases between. CDR3 region: CASRVAGDPNQPQHF. In nucleotides, the CDR3 is TGTGCCAGTAGGGTGGCAGGGGATCCCAATCAGCCCCAGCATTTT.

This sequence joins TRBV5-4 and TRBJ2-1; possibly TRBD2 for D (6 bases). This CDR3 comprises 15 residues. Germline V gene sequence: CDR1 SGHNT, CDR2 YYREEE (reference sequence). Trimming left V 4 bases short and J 15 bases short, with 26 bases between. CDR3 sequence: CASSDDLGHSTSGFF. The CDR3 DNA sequence: TGTGCCAGCAGCGATGATTTGGGTCATTCGACTAGTGGGTTCTTC. The full variable domain, its missing parts supplied by reference TRBV5-4 and TRBJ2-1, is ETGVTQSPTHLIKTRGQQVTLRCSSQSGHNTVSWYQQALGQGPQFIFQYYREEENGRGNFPPRFSGLQFPNYSSELNVNALELDDSALYLCASSDDLGHSTSGFFGPGTRLTVL.

CDR3 region: CASGPGQGSNTEAFF. In DNA, the CDR3 is TGTGCCAGTGGTCCGGGACAGGGCTCGAACACTGAAGCTTTCTTT. V is TRBV19 and J is TRBJ1-1; 9 positions match TRBD1. Germline-derived CDR1 and CDR2 are LNHDA and SQIVND (reference sequence). This CDR3 has 15 amino acids. V shed 8 bases, J shed 1 base, and the junction held 8 bases outside the gene matches.

The rearrangement uses TRBV30 and TRBJ1-2, with TRBD1 identical over 10 bases. V trimming: 1 base; J trimming: 8 bases; junction bases outside the gene matches: 10. This CDR3 region has 15 residues. The germline gives CDR1 GTSNPN, CDR2 SVGIG (reference sequence). The CDR3 sequence: CAWSAWDRGVRGYTF. The CDR3 region has the DNA TGTGCCTGGAGTGCCTGGGACAGGGGAGTTAGGGGCTACACCTTC.

The chain carries TRBV5-6 and TRBJ2-5; 8 bases align to TRBD2. The DNA end favors TRBJ2-7, so the J call may be wrong. Germline CDR1 reads SGHDT; CDR2 reads YYEEEE. The CDR3 runs to 17 residues. CDR3 nucleotide sequence: TGTGCCAGCAGCTTGCTGGGAGGGCGGGGGGACTTCTACGAGCAGTACTTC. Amino acid sequence: CASSLLGGRGDFYEQYF.

This clone was seen more than once but under ten times. This chain links TRBV2 with TRBJ1-1; 11 bases match TRBD1. This CDR3 contains 15 residues. Per the germline V gene, CDR1 is SNHLY and CDR2 is FYNNEI. J gave up 4 bases and V 5 bases, and 6 bases lay outside the gene matches. In nucleotides, the CDR3 is TGTGCCAGCAGTACGCCCGGGACAGGGGGCACTGAAGCTTTCTTT. Translated, it gives CASSTPGTGGTEAFF. The variable domain in full, with the rest retrieved from reference TRBV2 and TRBJ1-1, is EPEVTQTPSHQVTQMGQEVILRCVPISNHLYFYWYRQILGQKVEFLVSFYNNEISEKSEIFDDQFSVERPDGSNFTLKIRSTKLEDSAMYFCASSTPGTGGTEAFFGQGTRLTVV.

This chain connects TRBV19 to TRBJ2-7; 10 bases fit TRBD1. This CDR3 comprises 14 residues. V was pared by 3 bases and J by 6 bases, with 5 bases of the junction left unmatched. Germline V gives CDR1 LNHDA, CDR2 SQIVND (reference sequence). The CDR3 is CASSISGQGSEQYF. CDR3 bases: TGTGCCAGTAGTATTTCGGGACAGGGGAGCGAGCAGTACTTC.

The CDR3 sequence: CASSARQGLEAFF. The CDR3 DNA is TGTGCCAGCAGTGCACGACAGGGCCTTGAAGCTTTCTTT. The V gene is TRBV6-5, the J gene TRBJ1-1, with 7 bases that match TRBD1. Germline V gives CDR1 MNHEY, CDR2 SVGAGI. The CDR3 extends over 13 amino acids. V shed 5 bases, J shed 7 bases, and the junction held 7 bases outside the gene matches.

This chain links TRBV5-8 with TRBJ2-2; TRBD1 is a possible D gene (5 bases). This CDR3 is 14 amino acids long. V was trimmed by 1 base and J by 1 base, leaving 5 bases between them. Germline V gene sequence: CDR1 SGHTS, CDR2 YDEGEE. CDR3: CASSLTGNTGELFF. The DNA of the CDR3 is TGTGCCAGCAGCTTGACAGGGAACACCGGGGAGCTGTTTTTT.

V and J are TRBV9 and TRBJ2-1, with D perhaps matching TRBD2 (6 bases). The germline CDR1 and CDR2 sequences are SGDLS and YYNGEE. V was shortened by 4 bases and J by 13 bases, with 15 bases between the two germline ends. There are 12 residues in the CDR3. The CDR3 loop reads CASSSGGTNQFF. CDR3 nucleotide sequence: TGTGCCAGCAGCTCAGGCGGGACCAACCAGTTCTTC.

This chain uses TRBV30 with TRBJ2-7; 8 nucleotides agree with TRBD2. The CDR3 extends over 15 amino acids. Germline assignment: CDR1 GTSNPN and CDR2 SVGIG (reference sequence). V lost 0 bases and J lost 2; bases outside the gene matches: 6. CDR3 bases: TGTGCCTGGAGTGTATTTGGGACTAGTGCCTACGAGCAGTACTTC. It encodes CAWSVFGTSAYEQYF.

This CDR3 reads CASSLVGDLNTEAFF. The CDR3 DNA sequence: TGCGCCAGCAGCTTGGTTGGAGACTTAAACACTGAAGCTTTCTTT. The rearrangement uses TRBV5-1 and TRBJ1-1, with D hard to call. CDR1 is SGHRS, CDR2 YFSETQ, per germline. Trimming stripped 0 bases from V and 2 bases from J, with 11 bases between. The CDR3 contains 15 residues.

The chain couples TRBV2 to TRBJ2-7, with 12 bases fitting TRBD1. CDR3 length: 14 amino acids. CDR1 and CDR2 (germline): SNHLY, FYNNEI. V trimming: 4 bases; J trimming: 7 bases; junction bases outside the gene matches: 5. The CDR3 bases are TGTGCCAGCAGTGCAGGGGACAGGGGGCAAGAGCAGTACTTC. Protein product: CASSAGDRGQEQYF.

This chain uses TRBV19 with TRBJ1-5, with D tentatively TRBD1 (5 bases). Germline V gene lookup returns CDR1 LNHDA and CDR2 SQIVND (reference sequence). V was cut by 4 bases and J by 4 bases, with 14 bases left in between. CDR3 length equals 15 residues. The CDR3 spells CASSTPWGGNQPQHF. The CDR3 nucleotides are TGTGCCAGTAGTACCCCCTGGGGGGGGAATCAGCCCCAGCATTTT.

The CDR3 bases are TGTGCCAGCAGCCCTCCCGGACAGCCCTATGGCTACACCTTC. Translated: CASSPPGQPYGYTF. The V call is TRBV11-2, the J call TRBJ1-2, with TRBD1 as a possible D gene (6 bases). V dropped 5 bases and J dropped 4 bases, with 14 bases sitting between them. CDR3 length: 14 amino acids. Germline loops: CDR1 SGHAT, CDR2 FQNNGV.

CDR3 region: CASNLAGTTSTDTQYF. CDR3 DNA sequence: TGTGCCAGTAACCTAGCGGGGACCACTAGCACAGATACGCAGTATTTT. The chain links TRBV19 to TRBJ2-3; 9 bases fit TRBD2. The J segment lost 0 bases and the V segment lost 7 bases, leaving 8 bases of the junction unmatched. CDR3 length: 16 amino acids. Germline loops: CDR1 LNHDA, CDR2 SQIVND (reference sequence).

The DNA for the CDR3 is TGCGCCAGCAGGCCGGGACTAGCGGGGGCCGCCGTTGGTTTCACAGATACGCAGTATTTT. Its translation: CASRPGLAGAAVGFTDTQYF. The chain uses TRBV5-1 and TRBJ2-3; TRBD2 agrees at 14 bases. The CDR3 extends over 20 amino acids. Per the germline V gene, CDR1 is SGHRS and CDR2 is YFSETQ. V lost 5 bases to trimming and J lost 2 bases; unmatched junction nucleotides: 16. The complete variable domain, with remaining parts taken from reference TRBV5-1 and TRBJ2-3, reads KAGVTQTPRYLIKTRGQQVTLSCSPISGHRSVSWYQQTPGQGLQFLFEYFSETQRNKGNFPGRFSGRQFSNSRSEMNVSTLELGDSALYLCASRPGLAGAAVGFTDTQYFGPGTRLTVL.

J is TRBJ2-2 and V is TRBV29-1, with D possibly being TRBD1 (7 bases). CDR3 length: 15 amino acids. V was trimmed by 4 bases and J by 2 bases, leaving 14 bases between them. The germline CDR1 and CDR2 sequences are SQVTM and ANQGSEA. The CDR3, as DNA: TGCAGCGTTGTGGGTGGAGGGGGCAACACCGGGGAGCTGTTTTTT. This gives the protein CSVVGGGGNTGELFF.